The 8 T cell receptor beta chains listed next were all sequenced from one sample in a study of human T cells and chemical hapten exposure. The time point: patch test 2, 6 weeks after DPC sensitization. Treatment reported: therapeutic diphenylcyclopropenone sensitization with weekly scalp DPC. One entry per CDR3 protein, called by TCRdb with MiXCR from the RACE reads. The data show about 350,000 distinct CDR3 sequences, about 6% seen once. The material sequenced was whole blood, taken in connection with sensitization to the hapten diphenylcyclopropenone (DPC). The receptors come from a woman aged 18-29 years with alopecia areata. Some clones in this sample may be carry-over from other donors' samples.

This chain links TRBV7-8 with TRBJ1-6; a weak D match, TRBD1 (5 bases). Per the germline V gene, CDR1 is SGHVS and CDR2 is FQNEAQ. V lost 6 bases to trimming and J lost 4 bases, with 10 bases between them. This CDR3 has 14 amino acids. CDR3 sequence (DNA): TGTGCCAGCAGTTGGACACAATATAATTCACCCCTCCACTTT. It specifies CASSWTQYNSPLHF.

The rearrangement links TRBV9 to TRBJ2-5; 7 nucleotides align to TRBD1. The germline CDR1 and CDR2 sequences are SGDLS and YYNGEE. Trimming removed 0 bases from V and 0 bases from J; junction bases left unmatched: 2. The CDR3 extends over 15 amino acids. The DNA of the CDR3 is TGTGCCAGCAGCGTAGGGACAGGCCACCAAGAGACCCAGTACTTC. Translated, it gives CASSVGTGHQETQYF.

This chain links TRBV15 with TRBJ1-6, with unresolved D. The CDR3 extends over 12 amino acids. Trimming took 0 bases from V and 14 from J, leaving 8 bases between them. Germline V gene lookup returns CDR1 LNHNV and CDR2 YYDKDF (reference sequence). The CDR3 is CATSRDDLTLHF. In DNA form, the CDR3 reads TGTGCCACCAGCAGAGATGACCTGACCCTCCACTTT.

The sample holds many counts of this clonotype. The chain has TRBV10-3 and TRBJ1-5; D call uncertain. This CDR3 spans 13 amino acids. V lost 6 bases to trimming and J lost 5 bases, with 11 bases between them. CDR1 ENHRY and CDR2 SYGVKD come from the germline V gene. CDR3 DNA sequence: TGTGCCATCAGCCCCGGCCTATATCAGCCCCAGCATTTT. This encodes CAISPGLYQPQHF.

This clonotype was detected only a few times. J is TRBJ2-5 and V is TRBV6-6; a possible D gene is TRBD2 (6 bases). Trimming shortened V by 7 bases and J by 0 bases, and 15 bases separated the two germline ends. Germline CDR1 MNHNY, CDR2 SVGAGI (reference sequence). This CDR3 is built from 15 residues. In nucleotides, the CDR3 is TGTGCCAGCATGCGGGGAGCGGCCTACCAAGAGACCCAGTACTTC. Amino acids: CASMRGAAYQETQYF.

This clonotype was detected ten times or more. This chain joins TRBV20-1 and TRBJ2-7; 9 bases line up with TRBD1. V lost 6 bases to trimming and J lost 5 bases; unmatched junction nucleotides: 11. Germline CDR1 DFQATT, CDR2 SNEGSKA (reference sequence). The CDR3 is 14 amino acids. DNA of the CDR3: TGCAGTGCCAATTCGGACAGGGGAGGGGACGAGCAGTACTTC. Translated: CSANSDRGGDEQYF.

This clonotype came up a few times. The gene calls are TRBV12-3 or TRBV12-4 and TRBJ1-4, with 9 bases aligning to TRBD1. The CDR3 covers 15 residues. Trimming at V came to 6 bases and at J to 7 bases, leaving 9 bases not matched to a gene. The CDR3 loop reads CASRTGTGYTEKLFF. DNA for the CDR3: TGTGCCAGCAGAACCGGGACAGGGTATACTGAAAAACTGTTTTTT.

This clonotype was seen repeatedly, ten times or more. The chain combines TRBV20-1 with TRBJ1-2; maybe TRBD1 (5 bases). CDR1 is DFQATT and CDR2 is SNEGSKA in the germline V gene (reference sequence). CDR3 length: 11 residues. Trimming removed 4 bases at V and 10 bases at J, with 13 bases between. The chain's CDR3 is CSAMGQGDYTF. The CDR3 coding sequence is TGCAGTGCTATGGGCCAGGGTGACTACACCTTC.